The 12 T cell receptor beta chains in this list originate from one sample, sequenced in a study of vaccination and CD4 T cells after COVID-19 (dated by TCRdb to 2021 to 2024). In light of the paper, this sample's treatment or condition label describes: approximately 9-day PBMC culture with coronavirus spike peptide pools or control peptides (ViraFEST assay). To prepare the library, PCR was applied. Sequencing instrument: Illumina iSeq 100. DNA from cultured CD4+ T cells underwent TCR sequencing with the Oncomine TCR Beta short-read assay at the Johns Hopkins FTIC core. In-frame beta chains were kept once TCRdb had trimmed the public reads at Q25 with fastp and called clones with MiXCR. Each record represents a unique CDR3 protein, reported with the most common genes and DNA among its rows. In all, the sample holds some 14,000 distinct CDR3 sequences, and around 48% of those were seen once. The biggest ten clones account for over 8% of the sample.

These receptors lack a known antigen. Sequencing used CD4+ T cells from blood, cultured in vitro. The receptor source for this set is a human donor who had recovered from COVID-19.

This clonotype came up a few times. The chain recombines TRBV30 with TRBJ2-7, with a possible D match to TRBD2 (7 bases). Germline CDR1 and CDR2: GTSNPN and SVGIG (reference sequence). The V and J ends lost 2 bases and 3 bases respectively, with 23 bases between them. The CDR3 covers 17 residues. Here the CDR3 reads CAWSLSGDNSLYYEQYF. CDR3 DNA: TGTGCCTGGAGTTTAAGCGGGGACAACTCCCTATACTACGAGCAGTACTTC. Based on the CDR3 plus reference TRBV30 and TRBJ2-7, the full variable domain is SQTIHQWPATLVQPVGSPLSLECTVEGTSNPNLYWYRQAAGRGLQLLFYSVGIGQISSEVPQNLSASRPQDRQFILSSKKLLLSDSGFYLCAWSLSGDNSLYYEQYFGPGTRLTVT.

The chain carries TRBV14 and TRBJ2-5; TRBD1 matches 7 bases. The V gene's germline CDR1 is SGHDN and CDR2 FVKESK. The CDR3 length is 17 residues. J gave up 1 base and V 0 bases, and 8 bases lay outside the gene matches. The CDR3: CASSQERGGLLQETQYF. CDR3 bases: TGTGCCAGCAGCCAAGAACGAGGGGGCCTTCTCCAAGAGACCCAGTACTTC. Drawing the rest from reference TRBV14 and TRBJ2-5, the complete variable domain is EAGVTQFPSHSVIEKGQTVTLRCDPISGHDNLYWYRRVMGKEIKFLLHFVKESKQDESGMPNNRFLAERTGGTYSTLKVQPAELEDSGVYFCASSQERGGLLQETQYFGPGTRLLVL.

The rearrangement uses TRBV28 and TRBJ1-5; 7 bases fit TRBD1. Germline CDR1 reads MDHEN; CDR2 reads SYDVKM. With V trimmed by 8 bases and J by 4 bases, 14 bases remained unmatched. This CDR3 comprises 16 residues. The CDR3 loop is CASGLVGGRGNQPQHF. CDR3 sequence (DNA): TGTGCCAGCGGTCTTGTAGGGGGCAGAGGAAATCAGCCCCAGCATTTT.

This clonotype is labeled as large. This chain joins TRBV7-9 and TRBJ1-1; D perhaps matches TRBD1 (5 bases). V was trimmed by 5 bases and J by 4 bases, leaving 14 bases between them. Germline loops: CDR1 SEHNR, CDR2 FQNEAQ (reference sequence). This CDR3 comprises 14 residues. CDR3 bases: TGTGCCAGCAGCCCCTTGGGGCGCAGCACTGAAGCTTTCTTT. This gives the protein CASSPLGRSTEAFF.

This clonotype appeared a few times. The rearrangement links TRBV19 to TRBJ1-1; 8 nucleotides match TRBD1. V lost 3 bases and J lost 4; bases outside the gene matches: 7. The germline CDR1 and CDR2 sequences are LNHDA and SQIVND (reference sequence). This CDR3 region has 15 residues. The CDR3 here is CASSIGDRFGTEAFF. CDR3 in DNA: TGTGCCAGTAGTATTGGGGACAGGTTTGGCACTGAAGCTTTCTTT.

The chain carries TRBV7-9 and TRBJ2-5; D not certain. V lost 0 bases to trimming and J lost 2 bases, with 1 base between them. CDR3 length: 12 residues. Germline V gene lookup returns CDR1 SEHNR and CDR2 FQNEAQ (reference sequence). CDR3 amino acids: CASSLAQETQYF. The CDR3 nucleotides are TGTGCCAGCAGCTTAGCGCAAGAGACCCAGTACTTC.

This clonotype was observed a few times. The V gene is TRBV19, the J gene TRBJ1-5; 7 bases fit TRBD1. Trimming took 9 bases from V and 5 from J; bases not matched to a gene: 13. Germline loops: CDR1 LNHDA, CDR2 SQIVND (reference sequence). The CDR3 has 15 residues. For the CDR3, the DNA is TGTGCCAGCATGACACTCTACAGGGGAGATCAGCCCCAGCATTTT. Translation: CASMTLYRGDQPQHF.

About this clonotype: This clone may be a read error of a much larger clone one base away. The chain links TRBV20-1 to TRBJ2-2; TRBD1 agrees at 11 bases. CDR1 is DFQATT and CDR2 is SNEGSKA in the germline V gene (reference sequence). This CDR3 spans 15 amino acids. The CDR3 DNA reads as TGCAGTGCTAGAGCCGGACAGGGGGCCACCGGGGAGCTGTCTTTT. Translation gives CSARAGQGATGELSF.

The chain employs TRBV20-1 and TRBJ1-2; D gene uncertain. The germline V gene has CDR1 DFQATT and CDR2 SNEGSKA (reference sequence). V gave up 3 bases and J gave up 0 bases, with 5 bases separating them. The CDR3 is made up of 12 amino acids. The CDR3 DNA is TGCAGTGCTAGGTCAGCTAACTATGGCTACACCTTC. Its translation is CSARSANYGYTF.

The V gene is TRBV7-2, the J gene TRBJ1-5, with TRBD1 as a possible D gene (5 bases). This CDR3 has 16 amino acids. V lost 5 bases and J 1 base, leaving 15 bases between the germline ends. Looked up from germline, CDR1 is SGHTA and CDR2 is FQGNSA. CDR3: CASSGQTGASNQPQHF. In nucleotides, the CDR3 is TGTGCCAGCAGCGGCCAGACTGGGGCCAGCAATCAGCCCCAGCATTTT.

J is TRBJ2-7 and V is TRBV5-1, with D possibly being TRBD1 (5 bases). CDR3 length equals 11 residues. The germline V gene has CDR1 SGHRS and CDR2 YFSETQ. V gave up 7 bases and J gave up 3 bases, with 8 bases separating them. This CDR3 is CASSRGYEQYF. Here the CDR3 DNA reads TGCGCCAGCTCAAGGGGCTACGAGCAGTACTTC.

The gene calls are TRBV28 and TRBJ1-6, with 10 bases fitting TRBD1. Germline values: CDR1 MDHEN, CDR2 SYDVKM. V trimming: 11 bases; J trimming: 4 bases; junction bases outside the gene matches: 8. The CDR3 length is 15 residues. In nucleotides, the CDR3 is TGTGCCGGACAGGGGGGAGCTGGATATAATTCACCCCTCCACTTT. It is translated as CAGQGGAGYNSPLHF.